One T cell receptor beta chain is described in this entry. TCRdb's table, derived via immunoSEQ multiplex PCR, lists solely in-frame clones and lacks some. The table shows fewer than 200,000 clones, with over 85% occurring only once. The data were obtained in a study of control samples from healthy donors and cancer patients. This CDR3 has 13 residues. The V and J ends lost 6 bases and 9 bases respectively, with 17 bases between them. Germline values: CDR1 MNHEY, CDR2 SVGAGI. The sequence was obtained from a man aged 25-45 years in good health. Sequencing input: blood. The chain uses TRBV6-5 and TRBJ1-2; no clear D gene. The CDR3 region is CASSYDTLMSYTF. As DNA, the CDR3 is TGTGCCAGCAGCTATGACACGTTAATGAGCTACACCTTC.